Following are 21 T cell receptor beta chains from one sample sequenced in a study of molecular identifiers for immune sequencing clone quantification (dated by TCRdb to between 2017 and 2018). The library was produced with PCR. The reads were generated on an Illumina HiSeq 4000. In TCRdb, the public reads were trimmed at Q25 with fastp and aligned with MiXCR, with productive beta chains retained. Identical CDR3 protein sequences are pooled into one entry, listed with their most common genes and DNA. This sample holds approximately 500,000 distinct CDR3 sequences; 20% to 25% were observed only once. About 0.78% of the sample belongs to the ten largest clones. The material sequenced was naive CD8+ T cells from blood, with Jurkat cell RNA spiked in. This specimen's cell subset or site label, interpreted: FACS-sorted CD8+CD4-CCR7+CD45RA+ naive T cells. The receptor source for this set is a human donor in good health. Some libraries in this study had Jurkat cell RNA spiked in.

The chain joins TRBV25-1 to TRBJ1-2, with TRBD1 as a possible D gene (6 bases). V lost 4 bases to trimming and J lost 8 bases, with 20 bases between them. Germline V lookup: CDR1 MGHDK, CDR2 SYGVNS. The CDR3 consists of 15 residues. The CDR3 loop reads CASSAATGTSLGYTF. The CDR3 nucleotides read TGTGCCAGCAGTGCAGCCACCGGGACAAGCCTCGGCTACACCTTC.

This clonotype came up a few times. Since no conserved phenylalanine or tryptophan closes the CDR3, a read error is the likely cause. V is TRBV4-2 and J is TRBJ2-1, with a possible D match to TRBD2 (5 bases). Germline V CDR1 and CDR2: LGHNA, YNFKEQ. Trimming stripped 6 bases from V and 4 bases from J, with 13 bases between. The CDR3 totals 14 residues. The CDR3 sequence is CASSPQRNYNEQFY. DNA for the CDR3: TGTGCCAGCAGTCCCCAGCGGAATTACAATGAGCAGTTCTAC.

This clonotype was detected ten times or more. The genes are TRBV10-3 and TRBJ2-5; no clear D gene. Germline values: CDR1 ENHRY, CDR2 SYGVKD. The CDR3 runs 11 residues. Trimming took off 2 bases at V and 7 bases at J, with 5 bases between the two ends. The CDR3 here is CAISEKGTQYF. DNA for the CDR3: TGTGCCATCAGTGAGAAGGGGACCCAGTACTTC.

This clonotype was seen a handful of times. This rearrangement joins TRBV30 to TRBJ2-1, with 7 bases matching TRBD2. Looked up from germline, CDR1 is GTSNPN and CDR2 is SVGIG (reference sequence). This CDR3 has 13 residues. Trimming at V came to 5 bases and at J to 0 bases, leaving 1 base not matched to a gene. CDR3 coding DNA: TGTGCCTGGGGGAGGGGCTCCTACAATGAGCAGTTCTTC. It is translated as CAWGRGSYNEQFF.

The gene calls are TRBV20-1 and TRBJ2-7; TRBD1 is a possible D gene (8 bases). In germline, CDR1 is DFQATT, CDR2 SNEGSKA (reference sequence). V was clipped by 4 bases and J by 3 bases, with 16 bases between them. The length of the CDR3 is 14 residues. For the CDR3, the DNA is TGCAGTGCTATTTACAGGGGGGGCGGCTACGAGCAGTACTTC. It translates to CSAIYRGGGYEQYF.

This clonotype appeared many times. This chain connects TRBV7-4 to TRBJ1-6; D call uncertain. Germline values: CDR1 SGHVT, CDR2 SQSDAQ. The CDR3 extends over 19 amino acids. Trimming pared 1 base from V and 7 bases from J, leaving 23 bases between. The DNA of the CDR3 is TGTGCCAGCAGCTTAGAGGGAGGTCGTCCAGGCCATTCAAATTCACCCCTCCACTTT. This codes for CASSLEGGRPGHSNSPLHF.

This clonotype has more than one count but fewer than ten. The V and J genes are TRBV5-8 and TRBJ1-5; D is unresolved. Trimming removed 0 bases at V and 3 bases at J, with 16 bases between. The CDR3 length is 17 residues. CDR1 is SGHTS and CDR2 is YDEGEE in the germline V gene. The DNA for the CDR3 is TGTGCCAGCAGCTTGGATTTGGCGGGCGGCTACAATCAGCCCCAGCATTTT. Protein product: CASSLDLAGGYNQPQHF.

This clonotype was observed many times. The chain uses TRBV5-1 and TRBJ2-3, with TRBD2 matching over 7 bases. The CDR3 has 15 residues. CDR1 is SGHRS and CDR2 is YFSETQ in the germline V gene. Trimming took 4 bases from V and 4 from J; bases not matched to a gene: 9. Here the CDR3 reads CASSPAGTTPDTQYF. The CDR3 nucleotides are TGCGCCAGCAGCCCAGCGGGGACGACTCCAGATACGCAGTATTTT.

CDR3 nucleotide sequence: TGTGCCAGCAGTTTAGTAGGGGCTAATTCACCCCTCCACTTT. It translates to CASSLVGANSPLHF. The chain joins TRBV27 to TRBJ1-6; D might be TRBD1 (5 bases). The germline V gene has CDR1 MNHEY and CDR2 SMNVEV (reference sequence). V lost 2 bases and J 6 bases, leaving 8 bases between the germline ends. There are 14 residues in the CDR3.

This clonotype was seen more than once but under ten times. This chain uses TRBV20-1 with TRBJ1-5; the D is unclear. The CDR3 is made up of 18 amino acids. V gave up 4 bases and J gave up 0 bases, with 22 bases separating them. Germline V gives CDR1 DFQATT, CDR2 SNEGSKA (reference sequence). The CDR3 region has the DNA TGCAGTGCTATGATCTCGACGGATATCCTGTATAGCAATCAGCCCCAGCATTTT. Amino acids: CSAMISTDILYSNQPQHF.

The V and J genes are TRBV20-1 and TRBJ2-7; TRBD2 matches at 12 bases. J was trimmed by 2 bases and V by 6 bases; bases with no gene match: 8. The CDR3 length is 15 residues. CDR1 is DFQATT, CDR2 SNEGSKA, per germline (reference sequence). The CDR3 reads CSAITRLAGAYEQYF. The DNA of the CDR3 is TGCAGTGCCATAACTCGACTAGCGGGAGCCTACGAGCAGTACTTC.

Concerning this clonotype itself: A much more abundant neighbour one base away suggests this may be a read error. For the CDR3, the DNA is TGCAGTGTACAGGGCGACTCCTACGAGCAGTACTTC. Its translation is CSVQGDSYEQYF. The chain carries TRBV20-1 and TRBJ2-7, with D tentatively TRBD1 (6 bases). CDR3 length: 12 amino acids. Germline V lookup: CDR1 DFQATT, CDR2 SNEGSKA (reference sequence). Trimming took off 7 bases at V and 0 bases at J, with 10 bases between the two ends.

This clonotype was found a few times. The CDR3 nucleotides read TGTGCCAGCAGCTTCTTCGGGGGCCCCTACTACGAGCAGTACTTC. This codes for CASSFFGGPYYEQYF. J is TRBJ2-7 and V is TRBV11-2; tentatively, D is TRBD1 or TRBD2 (6 bases each). Germline assignment: CDR1 SGHAT and CDR2 FQNNGV. The V gene lost 3 bases and the J gene lost 3 bases, with 15 bases spanning the gap. There are 15 residues in the CDR3.

This chain connects TRBV29-1 to TRBJ2-5, with D perhaps matching TRBD1 (5 bases). With 7 bases removed from V and 7 bases from J, the gap between germline ends came to 22 bases. The germline V gene has CDR1 SQVTM and CDR2 ANQGSEA. The CDR3 is 14 amino acids. The CDR3 spells CSAPSIGGQGTQYF. The CDR3 DNA is TGCAGCGCCCCCAGTATAGGTGGGCAGGGGACCCAGTACTTC.

This clonotype was observed many times. The V and J genes are TRBV29-1 and TRBJ2-2; 8 nucleotides line up with TRBD2. Germline V gene sequence: CDR1 SQVTM, CDR2 ANQGSEA. The CDR3 spans 15 residues. The V segment lost 3 bases and the J segment 1 base; nucleotides outside the gene matches: 4. The CDR3 DNA reads TGCAGCGTTGAGTCCAGCGGGAGGAACACCGGGGAGCTGTTTTTT. Protein: CSVESSGRNTGELFF.

This rearrangement joins TRBV5-5 to TRBJ2-3; D is uncertain. Per germline, CDR1 SGHKS and CDR2 YYEKEE (reference sequence). There are 15 residues in the CDR3. Trimming cost V 0 bases and J 0 bases, with 8 bases left between them. The CDR3 protein is CASSLGVTSTDTQYF. DNA of the CDR3: TGTGCCAGCAGCTTGGGGGTGACTAGCACAGATACGCAGTATTTT. Supplemented by reference TRBV5-5 and TRBJ2-3, the full variable domain reads DAGVTQSPTHLIKTRGQQVTLRCSPISGHKSVSWYQQVLGQGPQFIFQYYEKEERGRGNFPDRFSARQFPNYSSELNVNALLLGDSALYLCASSLGVTSTDTQYFGPGTRLTVL.

V gene TRBV7-9 combines with J gene TRBJ1-1; the D is unclear. The CDR3 covers 13 residues. Germline CDR1 and CDR2: SEHNR and FQNEAQ (reference sequence). The V gene lost 0 bases and the J gene lost 8 bases, with 10 bases spanning the gap. CDR3 region: CASSLADGREAFF. The DNA for the CDR3 is TGTGCCAGCAGCTTAGCGGACGGACGGGAAGCTTTCTTT.

This clonotype was observed many times. The chain recombines TRBV19 with TRBJ1-1; no reliable D call. Germline lookup yields CDR1 LNHDA and CDR2 SQIVND (reference sequence). Trimming stripped 10 bases from V and 5 bases from J, with 17 bases between. The CDR3 is 13 residues long. Written as DNA, the CDR3 is TGTGCCACCGCCGGATTCGGGGTTACTGAAGCTTTCTTT. Amino acids: CATAGFGVTEAFF.

This clonotype turned up a few times. The chain links TRBV6-2 or TRBV6-3 to TRBJ2-2; D is undetermined. This CDR3 region has 16 residues. The V gene lost 1 base and the J gene lost 4 bases, with 13 bases spanning the gap. Germline V gene sequence: CDR1 MNHEY, CDR2 SVGEGT. The CDR3 nucleotides are TGTGCCAGCAGTTACTTTGGGCAGGACCCCACCGGGGAGCTGTTTTTT. Translation: CASSYFGQDPTGELFF.

This clonotype appeared many times. The chain uses TRBV5-1 and TRBJ1-1; the D gene is possibly TRBD1 (6 bases). V lost 4 bases and J lost 0, with 16 bases in between. Germline V gives CDR1 SGHRS, CDR2 YFSETQ. The CDR3 loop spans 16 amino acids. The CDR3, as DNA: TGCGCCAGCAGCCCGGAGGGGGTCCGCATGAACACTGAAGCTTTCTTT. Protein sequence: CASSPEGVRMNTEAFF.

The chain employs TRBV30 and TRBJ2-7; 9 nucleotides match TRBD1. CDR3 length: 13 amino acids. V trimming: 3 bases; J trimming: 3 bases; junction bases outside the gene matches: 3. The germline CDR1 and CDR2 sequences are GTSNPN and SVGIG (reference sequence). DNA of the CDR3: TGTGCCTGGAGCGTGACAGGGGGCTACGAGCAGTACTTC. As protein: CAWSVTGGYEQYF.